This T cell receptor beta chain emerged from a study of blood T cell repertoires in COVID-19. Whole-study context: Researchers got acute and convalescent COVID-19 samples from the United States, Italy and Spain.

Participants' reported clinical history set cohort assignment. This CDR3 contains 14 residues. V lost 2 bases, J lost 5 bases, and 5 bases stayed unmatched. The germline CDR1 and CDR2 sequences are MNHEY and SMNVEV (reference sequence). Sequencing was performed with immunoSEQ multiplex PCR; in TCRdb, only in-frame clones are kept and a portion is missing. The data hold 250,000 or so clones, with roughly 90% observed a single time. With respect to this clone: The sample contains more than one DNA sequence encoding this CDR3.

The sequence was collected from a woman aged 25 to 45 with acute COVID-19. This chain connects TRBV27 to TRBJ1-1, with 7 positions matching TRBD1. Sample: PBMCs or T cells enriched from blood (not recorded which). CDR3 coding DNA: TGTGCCAGCAGTTTAAGAGGGGGCCGGACTGAAGCTTTCTTT. Translating it yields CASSLRGGRTEAFF.